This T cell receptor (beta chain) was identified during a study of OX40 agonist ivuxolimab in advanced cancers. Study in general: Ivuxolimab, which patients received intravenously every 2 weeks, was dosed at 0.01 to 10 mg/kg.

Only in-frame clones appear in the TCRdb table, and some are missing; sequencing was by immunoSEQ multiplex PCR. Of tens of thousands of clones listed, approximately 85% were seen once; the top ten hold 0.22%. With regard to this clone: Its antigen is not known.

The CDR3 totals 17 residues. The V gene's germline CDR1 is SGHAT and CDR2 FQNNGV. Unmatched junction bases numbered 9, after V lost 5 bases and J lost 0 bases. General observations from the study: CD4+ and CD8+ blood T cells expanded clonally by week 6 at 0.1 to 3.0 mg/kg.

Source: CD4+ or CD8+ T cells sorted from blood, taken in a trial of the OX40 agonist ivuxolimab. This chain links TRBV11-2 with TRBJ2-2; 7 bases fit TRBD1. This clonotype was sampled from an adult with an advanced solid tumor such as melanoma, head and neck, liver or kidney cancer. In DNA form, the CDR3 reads TGTGCCAGCAGCATCAGGCCCGGGACAGCGAACACCGGGGAGCTGTTTTTT. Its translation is CASSIRPGTANTGELFF.